Sequencing of this T cell receptor (beta chain) was carried out in a study of cytomegalovirus exposure and HLA in healthy donors. As concerns this clone: Its specificity is not known.

A multiplex PCR was run with 60 Vbeta primers and 13 Jbeta primers. Generated by immunoSEQ multiplex PCR, the TCRdb table keeps only in-frame clones and is missing some. Its listing shows about 150,000 clones. Whole-study results and caveats: Most likely, a cluster of highly shared sequence variants arose as a sequencing artifact.

CDR3 length: 14 amino acids. Trimming cost V 6 bases and J 2 bases; bases outside gene matches: 6. Germline-derived CDR1 and CDR2 are MNHEY and SMNVEV (reference sequence). The chain couples TRBV27 to TRBJ2-7, with 8 nucleotides matching TRBD2. Sequencing used PBMCs. This TCR came from a young man in good health and CMV-seronegative. The CDR3 DNA reads as TGTGCCAGCAGCTCTAGCGGGCCTGCCTACGAGCAGTACTTC. This translates into CASSSSGPAYEQYF.